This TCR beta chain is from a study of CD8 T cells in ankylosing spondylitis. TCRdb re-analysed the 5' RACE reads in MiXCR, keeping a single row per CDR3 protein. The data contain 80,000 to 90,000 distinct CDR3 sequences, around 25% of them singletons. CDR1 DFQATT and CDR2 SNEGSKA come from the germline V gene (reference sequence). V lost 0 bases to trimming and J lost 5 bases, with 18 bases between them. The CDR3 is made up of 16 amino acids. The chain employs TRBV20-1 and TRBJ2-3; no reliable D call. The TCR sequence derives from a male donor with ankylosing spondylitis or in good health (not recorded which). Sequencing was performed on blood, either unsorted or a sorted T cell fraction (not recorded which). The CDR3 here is CSARDRVIGWGDTQYF. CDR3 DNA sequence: TGCAGTGCTAGAGATCGGGTCATAGGGTGGGGAGATACGCAGTATTTT.